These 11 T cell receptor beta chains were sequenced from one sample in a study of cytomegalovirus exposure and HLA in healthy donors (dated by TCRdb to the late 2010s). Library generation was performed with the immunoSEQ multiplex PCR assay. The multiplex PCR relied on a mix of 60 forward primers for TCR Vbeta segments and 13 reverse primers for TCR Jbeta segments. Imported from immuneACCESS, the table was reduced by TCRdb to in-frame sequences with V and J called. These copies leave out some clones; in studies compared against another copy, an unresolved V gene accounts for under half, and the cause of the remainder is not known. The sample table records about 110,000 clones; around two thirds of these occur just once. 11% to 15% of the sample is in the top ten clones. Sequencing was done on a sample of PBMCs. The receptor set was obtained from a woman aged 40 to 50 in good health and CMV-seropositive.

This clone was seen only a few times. CDR3: CASSDRQGGDTQYF. CDR3 DNA: TGTGCCAGCAGCGACAGACAGGGCGGAGATACGCAGTATTTT. The chain has TRBV5-4 and TRBJ2-3; TRBD1 matches at 7 bases. Germline V gives CDR1 SGHNT, CDR2 YYREEE (reference sequence). With V trimmed by 4 bases and J by 5 bases, 7 bases remained unmatched. CDR3 length equals 14 residues.

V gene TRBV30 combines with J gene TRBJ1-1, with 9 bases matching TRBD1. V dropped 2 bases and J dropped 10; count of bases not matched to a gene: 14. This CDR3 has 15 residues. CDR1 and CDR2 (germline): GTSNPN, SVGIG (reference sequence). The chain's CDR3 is CAWSRDRVEGAVAFF. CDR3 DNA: TGTGCCTGGAGTAGGGACAGGGTGGAGGGGGCTGTAGCTTTCTTT.

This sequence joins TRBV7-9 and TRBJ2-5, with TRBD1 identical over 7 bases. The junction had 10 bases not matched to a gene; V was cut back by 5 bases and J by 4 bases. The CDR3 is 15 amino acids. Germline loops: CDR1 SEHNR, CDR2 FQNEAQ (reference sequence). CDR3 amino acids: CASSPGTAEAETQYF. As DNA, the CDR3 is TGTGCCAGCAGCCCCGGGACAGCCGAGGCAGAGACCCAGTACTTC. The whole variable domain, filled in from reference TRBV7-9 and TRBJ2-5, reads DTGVSQNPRHKITKRGQNVTFRCDPISEHNRLYWYRQTLGQGPEFLTYFQNEAQLEKSRLLSDRFSAERPKGSFSTLEIQRTEQGDSAMYLCASSPGTAEAETQYFGPGTRLLVL.

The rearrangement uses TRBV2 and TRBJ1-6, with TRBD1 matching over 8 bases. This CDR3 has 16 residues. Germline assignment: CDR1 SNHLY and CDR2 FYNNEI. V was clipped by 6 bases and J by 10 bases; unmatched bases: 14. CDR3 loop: CASSLDRVGLRSPLHF. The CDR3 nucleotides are TGTGCCAGCAGCCTGGACAGGGTGGGGTTGAGGTCACCCCTCCACTTT.

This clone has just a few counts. Here the CDR3 DNA reads TGTGCCAGCAGCACGGGGGGTTATAGCAATCAGCCCCAGCATTTT. It translates to CASSTGGYSNQPQHF. This chain uses TRBV5-6 with TRBJ1-5, with D possibly matching TRBD1 (5 bases). This CDR3 is 15 amino acids long. V was trimmed by 4 bases and J by 0 bases, leaving 11 bases between them. CDR1 and CDR2 (germline): SGHDT, YYEEEE.

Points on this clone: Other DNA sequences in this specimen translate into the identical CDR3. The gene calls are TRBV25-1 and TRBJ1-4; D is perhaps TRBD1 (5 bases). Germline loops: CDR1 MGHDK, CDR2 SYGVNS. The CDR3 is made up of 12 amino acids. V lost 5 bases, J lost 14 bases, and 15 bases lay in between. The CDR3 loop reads CASSPRGGKLFF. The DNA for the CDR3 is TGTGCCAGCAGTCCCCGCGGGGGTAAGCTGTTTTTT. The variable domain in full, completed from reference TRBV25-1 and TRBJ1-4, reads EADIYQTPRYLVIGTGKKITLECSQTMGHDKMYWYQQDPGMELHLIHYSYGVNSTEKGDLSSESTVSRIRTEHFPLTLESARPSHTSQYLCASSPRGGKLFFGSGTQLSVL.

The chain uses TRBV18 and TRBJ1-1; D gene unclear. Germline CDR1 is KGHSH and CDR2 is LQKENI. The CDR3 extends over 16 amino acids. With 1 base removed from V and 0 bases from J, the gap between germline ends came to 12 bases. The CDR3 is CASSPLAASMNTEAFF. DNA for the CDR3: TGTGCCAGCTCACCACTCGCAGCTAGTATGAACACTGAAGCTTTCTTT.

The CDR3 reads CASSILAGGPNEQFF. The CDR3 nucleotides are TGTGCCAGTAGTATTCTAGCGGGGGGGCCCAATGAGCAGTTCTTC. This rearrangement joins TRBV19 to TRBJ2-1; 12 bases are shared with TRBD2. Trimming at V came to 3 bases and at J to 6 bases, leaving 3 bases not matched to a gene. The CDR3 has 15 amino acids. Looked up from germline, CDR1 is LNHDA and CDR2 is SQIVND (reference sequence).

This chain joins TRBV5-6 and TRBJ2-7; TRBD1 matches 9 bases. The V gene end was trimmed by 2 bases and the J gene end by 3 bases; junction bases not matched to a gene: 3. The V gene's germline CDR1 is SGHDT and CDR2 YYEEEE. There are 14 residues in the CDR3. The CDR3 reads CASSFPGQGYEQYF. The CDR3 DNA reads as TGTGCCAGCAGCTTCCCGGGACAGGGCTACGAGCAGTACTTC.

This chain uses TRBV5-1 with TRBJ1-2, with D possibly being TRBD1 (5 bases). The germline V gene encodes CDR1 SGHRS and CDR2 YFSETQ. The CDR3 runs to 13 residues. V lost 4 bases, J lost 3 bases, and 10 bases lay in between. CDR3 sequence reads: CASSPQADYGYTF. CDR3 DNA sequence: TGCGCCAGCAGCCCACAGGCCGACTATGGCTACACCTTC. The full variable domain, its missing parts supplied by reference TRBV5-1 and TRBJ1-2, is KAGVTQTPRYLIKTRGQQVTLSCSPISGHRSVSWYQQTPGQGLQFLFEYFSETQRNKGNFPGRFSGRQFSNSRSEMNVSTLELGDSALYLCASSPQADYGYTFGSGTRLTVV.

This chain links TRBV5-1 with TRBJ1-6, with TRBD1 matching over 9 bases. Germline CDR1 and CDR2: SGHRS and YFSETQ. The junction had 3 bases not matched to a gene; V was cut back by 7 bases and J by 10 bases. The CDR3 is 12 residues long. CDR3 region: CASGTGNSPLHF. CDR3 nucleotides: TGCGCCAGCGGGACAGGGAACTCACCCCTCCACTTT.